This T cell receptor beta chain was obtained from a study of PD-L1 blockade in urothelial cancer. Per germline, CDR1 MNHEY and CDR2 SVGAGI. This CDR3 is 13 amino acids long. V lost 6 bases to trimming and J lost 2 bases; unmatched junction nucleotides: 2. Sequencing was performed with immunoSEQ multiplex PCR; in TCRdb, only in-frame clones are kept and a portion is missing. The data contain about 43,000 clones, approximately 88% of them singletons. Here the sequenced sample was PBMCs, taken around atezolizumab (anti-PD-L1) treatment. This receptor was obtained from an elderly man with urothelial cancer. The gene calls are TRBV6-5 and TRBJ2-7, with 9 bases matching TRBD2. For the CDR3, the DNA is TGTGCCAGCAGGGCTAGCGGGACCTACGAGCAGTACTTC. Translated, it gives CASRASGTYEQYF.